The 14 T cell receptor beta chains presented below share a single source sample, sequenced in a study of beta chain features in type 1 diabetes. General study findings and limits: All four CD4+ subsets from Type 1 diabetes patients carried moderately but significantly shorter TCRB CDR3s.

Expressed TCRB transcripts were sequenced because the entire RNA isolate underwent reverse transcription. Clones were sequenced by immunoSEQ multiplex PCR, and TCRdb holds only the in-frame ones, with some missing. The data contain about 170,000 clones, less than 9.5% of them singletons. Their antigens remain unidentified. The sample consisted of central memory CD4+ T cells from blood. The receptors derive from a woman aged 40 to 55 with type 1 diabetes.

The genes are TRBV6-5 and TRBJ2-1, with D perhaps TRBD2 (6 bases). The CDR3 spans 15 residues. Germline values: CDR1 MNHEY, CDR2 SVGAGI. The ends were cut back, 8 bases at V and 9 bases at J, with 23 bases in the middle. CDR3: CASHTTRASVGEQFF. CDR3 sequence (DNA): TGTGCCAGCCATACTACCAGGGCTAGCGTGGGTGAGCAGTTCTTC.

The rearrangement joins TRBV19 to TRBJ2-1; 10 bases are a match to TRBD1. The CDR3 loop spans 16 amino acids. V was clipped by 4 bases and J by 3 bases; unmatched bases: 6. Germline V gene sequence: CDR1 LNHDA, CDR2 SQIVND (reference sequence). Here the CDR3 reads CASSKDRGLDYNEQFF. CDR3 in DNA: TGTGCCAGTAGTAAAGACAGGGGGCTCGACTACAATGAGCAGTTCTTC.

This clone was counted only a few times. The CDR3 DNA reads TGTGCCAGCAGCCGGCCAGGGGCCAATTCACCCCTCCACTTT. Its translation: CASSRPGANSPLHF. The chain links TRBV27 to TRBJ1-6; possible D gene TRBD1, 6 bases. This CDR3 has 14 residues. Between the trimmed V and J ends, which lost 6 bases and 7 bases, there was a span of 13 bases. Germline V gene lookup returns CDR1 MNHEY and CDR2 SMNVEV (reference sequence).

This clone was observed a handful of times. The chain joins TRBV7-9 to TRBJ2-1; 11 bases line up with TRBD2. The CDR3 covers 15 residues. The germline gives CDR1 SEHNR, CDR2 FQNEAQ (reference sequence). With V trimmed by 5 bases and J by 3 bases, 3 bases remained unmatched. Here the CDR3 reads CASSPGTSGYNEQFF. Here the CDR3 DNA reads TGTGCCAGCAGCCCAGGGACTAGCGGCTACAATGAGCAGTTCTTC.

As for this clone: A read error may account for a junction end that differs from germline. CDR3 sequence (DNA): TGTGCCACCAGTACTCGAACGAACACCGGGGAGCTGTTTTTT. As protein: CATSTRTNTGELFF. The chain is built from TRBV10-3 and TRBJ2-2; D not certain. The CDR3 runs 14 residues. Germline V gene sequence: CDR1 ENHRY, CDR2 SYGVKD.

This clone was detected a few times. The chain couples TRBV5-1 to TRBJ2-5; D not certain. CDR3 size: 12 residues. The V gene lost 3 bases and the J gene lost 1 base, with 4 bases spanning the gap. In germline, CDR1 is SGHRS, CDR2 YFSETQ. CDR3: CASSSGQETQYF. The DNA for the CDR3 is TGCGCCAGCAGCTCCGGCCAAGAGACCCAGTACTTC.

This clone occurred a few times. The chain is built from TRBV7-3 and TRBJ2-3; D remains ambiguous. Germline V lookup: CDR1 SGHTA, CDR2 FQGTGA. The CDR3 runs to 11 residues. Trimming stripped 4 bases from V and 3 bases from J, with 2 bases between. CDR3 nucleotide sequence: TGTGCCAGCAGCTCAACAGATACGCAGTATTTT. Translating it yields CASSSTDTQYF. The full variable domain, in which reference TRBV7-3 and TRBJ2-3 provide the parts outside the CDR3, is GAGVSQTPSNKVTEKGKYVELRCDPISGHTALYWYRQSLGQGPEFLIYFQGTGAADDSGLPNDRFFAVRPEGSVSTLKIQRTERGDSAVYLCASSSTDTQYFGPGTRLTVL.

This clone was detected many times. This sequence joins TRBV6-5 and TRBJ2-4; no clear D. The V end was cut by 5 bases, the J end by 3 bases, with 11 bases between. The CDR3 consists of 14 residues. CDR1 and CDR2 (germline): MNHEY, SVGAGI. The CDR3 sequence is CASSTHEDKNIQYF. CDR3 DNA sequence: TGTGCCAGCAGTACCCACGAGGACAAAAACATTCAGTACTTC.

The rearrangement joins TRBV30 to TRBJ1-5; D gene unclear. CDR3 length: 12 residues. Deletions cut 2 bases from V and 11 bases from J, with 13 bases between. Per germline, CDR1 GTSNPN and CDR2 SVGIG (reference sequence). The CDR3 loop is CAWSILSGAQHF. CDR3 DNA sequence: TGTGCCTGGAGTATCCTAAGCGGGGCCCAGCATTTT.

This clone was found a few times. The chain employs TRBV5-4 and TRBJ2-2, with D perhaps matching TRBD2 (5 bases). This CDR3 comprises 14 residues. V shed 0 bases and J shed 6 bases, with 9 bases lying between them. Germline CDR1 and CDR2: SGHNT and YYREEE (reference sequence). This CDR3 is CASSLGGRSGELFF. The CDR3 DNA reads TGTGCCAGCAGCTTGGGCGGGCGGTCCGGGGAGCTGTTTTTT.

This chain links TRBV9 with TRBJ2-1; tentatively, D is TRBD1 (6 bases). The length of the CDR3 is 15 residues. The germline gives CDR1 SGDLS, CDR2 YYNGEE. V was cut by 4 bases and J by 3 bases, with 14 bases left in between. CDR3 DNA sequence: TGTGCCAGCAGCTCCCGGACGGACAGCTACAATGAGCAGTTCTTC. As protein: CASSSRTDSYNEQFF.

The chain recombines TRBV27 with TRBJ2-7, with 8 bases that match TRBD1. This CDR3 is built from 15 residues. In germline, CDR1 is MNHEY, CDR2 SMNVEV (reference sequence). The ends lost 3 bases at V and 2 bases at J; junction bases unmatched: 6. As DNA, the CDR3 is TGTGCCAGCAGTTTCCGGGACAGGCCCACCTACGAGCAGTACTTC. Translating it yields CASSFRDRPTYEQYF.

This CDR3 is CASSQQGDSGNTIYF. The CDR3 DNA is TGTGCCAGCTCACAACAGGGGGACTCTGGAAACACCATATATTTT. The chain employs TRBV18 and TRBJ1-3; 8 nucleotides line up with TRBD1. The CDR3 runs to 15 residues. Germline CDR1 is KGHSH and CDR2 is LQKENI. Trimming took 4 bases from V and 0 from J; bases not matched to a gene: 2.

The rearrangement joins TRBV4-3 to TRBJ1-1; 7 bases map to TRBD1. Germline V gene lookup returns CDR1 LGHNA and CDR2 YSLEER. CDR3 size: 13 residues. V lost 0 bases to trimming and J lost 11 bases; unmatched junction nucleotides: 6. The CDR3 nucleotides are TGCGCCAGCAGCCAAGATTGGGACAGCCGCGCTTTCTTT. Translation gives CASSQDWDSRAFF.